Each of the 22 T cell receptor beta chains below was sequenced from the same sample in a study of blood T cells in healthy people across ages. Together with a sample-barcoded 5' primer, a J-beta primer mix was included in a second PCR lasting roughly 6 to 12 cycles. MiXCR, run by TCRdb on the 5' RACE reads, gives a single entry per CDR3 protein. The profile shows 600,000 to 850,000 distinct CDR3 sequences, 20% to 25% of them singletons. This sample was shared with a second study, whose subject was T cells of mothers and their children.

The sequencing sample was made of blood. The receptors were gathered from a boy aged 5 to 17 in good health.

The genes are TRBV27 and TRBJ2-7; 7 bases map to TRBD2. V was clipped by 9 bases and J by 8 bases; unmatched bases: 19. The CDR3 totals 15 residues. CDR1 and CDR2 from the germline V gene are MNHEY and SMNVEV (reference sequence). CDR3 sequence reads: CASTRMGGPERKQYF. CDR3 coding DNA: TGTGCCAGTACCCGTATGGGAGGGCCTGAAAGGAAGCAGTACTTC.

The rearrangement uses TRBV7-9 and TRBJ2-1, with D unclear. The CDR3 extends over 11 amino acids. Germline loops: CDR1 SEHNR, CDR2 FQNEAQ (reference sequence). Deletions cut 8 bases from V and 9 bases from J, with 11 bases between. This CDR3 reads CASVVVGEQFF. CDR3 DNA: TGTGCCAGCGTCGTGGTTGGTGAGCAGTTCTTC. Filled out from reference TRBV7-9 and TRBJ2-1, the complete variable domain reads DTGVSQNPRHKITKRGQNVTFRCDPISEHNRLYWYRQTLGQGPEFLTYFQNEAQLEKSRLLSDRFSAERPKGSFSTLEIQRTEQGDSAMYLCASVVVGEQFFGPGTRLTVL.

This chain connects TRBV5-6 to TRBJ2-6; TRBD2 matches 7 bases. Germline values: CDR1 SGHDT, CDR2 YYEEEE. CDR3 length: 16 amino acids. V was clipped by 5 bases and J by 2 bases; unmatched bases: 7. The CDR3 region has the DNA TGTGCCAGCAGAAAAGCGGGGAGGACTGGGGCCAACGTCCTGACTTTC. It codes for CASRKAGRTGANVLTF.

The chain uses TRBV7-9 and TRBJ1-2; 7 bases are shared with TRBD1. This CDR3 is built from 16 residues. V lost 4 bases, J lost 4 bases, and 12 bases stayed unmatched. The V gene's germline CDR1 is SEHNR and CDR2 FQNEAQ (reference sequence). Here the CDR3 DNA reads TGTGCCAGCAGCTCAATCGCCCTGGACAGGCTCTATGGCTACACCTTC. Translating it yields CASSSIALDRLYGYTF.

In this sample, this clonotype turned up a few times. The chain is built from TRBV28 and TRBJ1-4; 7 bases align to TRBD1. V lost 2 bases and J lost 6; bases outside the gene matches: 9. Germline V gene sequence: CDR1 MDHEN, CDR2 SYDVKM. This CDR3 has 16 residues. The CDR3 loop is CASSLRRGTAYEKLFF. DNA for the CDR3: TGTGCCAGCAGTTTACGCCGCGGGACAGCGTATGAAAAACTGTTTTTT.

This clonotype occurred a few times. This chain uses TRBV2 with TRBJ2-5, with 7 bases that match TRBD1. V was clipped by 8 bases and J by 4 bases; unmatched bases: 10. Looked up from germline, CDR1 is SNHLY and CDR2 is FYNNEI. This CDR3 spans 14 amino acids. CDR3 DNA sequence: TGTGCCAGCCAAGACAGAGGGGGCTCAGAGACCCAGTACTTC. Protein: CASQDRGGSETQYF.

This clonotype was seen a few times. The chain carries TRBV12-3 or TRBV12-4 and TRBJ2-5; D gene ambiguous. The CDR3 runs 11 residues. V lost 11 bases and J lost 4, with 11 bases in between. This CDR3 reads CAGALGETQYF. CDR3 bases: TGTGCCGGCGCCCTAGGAGAGACCCAGTACTTC.

This CDR3 is CASSYTSGSRGEQFF. CDR3 DNA sequence: TGTGCCAGCAGCTACACTAGCGGGAGTAGGGGTGAGCAGTTCTTC. The V and J genes are TRBV7-6 and TRBJ2-1; 11 bases are a match to TRBD2. Germline V gene lookup returns CDR1 SGHVS and CDR2 FNYEAQ. J lost 9 bases, V lost 4 bases, and 8 bases had no gene match. The CDR3 is 15 amino acids.

About this clonotype: Mismatch with germline at one junction end may stem from a read error. V usage is TRBV7-9 and J usage is TRBJ2-1; 9 bases are shared with TRBD1. Germline V gives CDR1 SEHNR, CDR2 FQNEAQ (reference sequence). The CDR3 contains 15 residues. The CDR3, as DNA: TGTGCCAGCAGCTCCCCGGGACAGGGCGAGTTTGAGCAATTCTTC. Residues: CASSSPGQGEFEQFF. The full variable domain, rest sourced from reference TRBV7-9 and TRBJ2-1, is DTGVSQNPRHKITKRGQNVTFRCDPISEHNRLYWYRQTLGQGPEFLTYFQNEAQLEKSRLLSDRFSAERPKGSFSTLEIQRTEQGDSAMYLCASSSPGQGEFEQFFGPGTRLTVL.

The V call is TRBV7-3, the J call TRBJ1-1; D call uncertain. Deletions cut 9 bases from V and 3 bases from J, with 5 bases between. The CDR3 runs to 10 residues. Germline CDR1 and CDR2: SGHTA and FQGTGA. The CDR3 DNA follows: TGTGCCAGTTCGGACACTGAAGCTTTCTTT. Translated: CASSDTEAFF.

In this sample, this clonotype turned up once. The chain couples TRBV12-3 or TRBV12-4 to TRBJ2-3; maybe TRBD2 (6 bases). The CDR3 totals 14 residues. The V gene lost 11 bases and the J gene lost 4 bases, with 19 bases spanning the gap. The CDR3 sequence: CAGRRDGEADTQYF. The DNA for the CDR3 is TGTGCCGGGCGGAGGGACGGGGAGGCAGATACGCAGTATTTT.

The chain employs TRBV29-1 and TRBJ2-7; perhaps TRBD2 as D (5 bases). From germline, CDR1 is SQVTM and CDR2 ANQGSEA. The CDR3 sequence is 12 residues long. V was clipped by 3 bases and J by 7 bases, with 13 bases between them. The CDR3 reads CSVDMGVGEQYF. In nucleotides, the CDR3 is TGCAGCGTTGATATGGGAGTCGGGGAGCAGTACTTC.

This clonotype was picked up a small number of times. This chain links TRBV4-2 with TRBJ2-5, with D perhaps TRBD2 (6 bases). Germline V lookup: CDR1 LGHNA, CDR2 YNFKEQ. This CDR3 contains 15 residues. V was shortened by 3 bases and J by 7 bases, with 18 bases between the two germline ends. This CDR3 reads CASSQNPGEEPTQYF. CDR3 nucleotides: TGTGCCAGCAGCCAGAACCCGGGGGAGGAGCCGACCCAGTACTTC.

This clonotype has just a few counts. The chain joins TRBV7-9 to TRBJ1-2, with TRBD1 matching over 8 bases. Germline CDR1 reads SEHNR; CDR2 reads FQNEAQ (reference sequence). The V gene end was trimmed by 5 bases and the J gene end by 13 bases; junction bases not matched to a gene: 18. The CDR3 contains 15 residues. CDR3: CASSILRLDRESGTF. The CDR3 DNA reads as TGTGCCAGCAGCATCCTACGTCTGGACAGGGAATCGGGCACCTTC.

This clonotype has a handful of counts. This rearrangement joins TRBV28 to TRBJ2-1; 9 bases are a match to TRBD2. This CDR3 has 17 amino acids. Germline CDR1 and CDR2: MDHEN and SYDVKM. Trimming at V came to 5 bases and at J to 6 bases, leaving 14 bases not matched to a gene. The CDR3 bases are TGTGCCAGCAGTCTGCCCATACTAGCGGGCGGGTCCAATGAGCAGTTCTTC. Translated: CASSLPILAGGSNEQFF.

This clonotype was picked up a small number of times. The rearrangement joins TRBV7-2 to TRBJ2-1; D is undetermined. The DNA matches TRBJ2-7 better at its end, which makes the J call doubtful. The V gene's germline CDR1 is SGHTA and CDR2 FQGNSA. This CDR3 region has 14 residues. The CDR3 coding sequence is TGTGCCAGCAGCTTAGGAGGAAAAACCTACGAGCAGTACTTC. It translates to CASSLGGKTYEQYF.

In this sample, this clonotype turned up many times. DNA for the CDR3: TGCGCCAGCAGCTTGGAGCAGAATTCACCCCTCCACTTT. Translation gives CASSLEQNSPLHF. The chain is built from TRBV5-1 and TRBJ1-6; D remains unclear. Germline CDR1 is SGHRS and CDR2 is YFSETQ. This CDR3 comprises 13 residues. Trimming took off 0 bases at V and 7 bases at J, with 5 bases between the two ends.

The V gene is TRBV10-3, the J gene TRBJ2-1; tentatively, D is TRBD2 (5 bases). CDR1 and CDR2 (germline): ENHRY, SYGVKD. CDR3 length: 18 amino acids. Trimming removed 4 bases at V and 0 bases at J, with 19 bases between. Written as DNA, the CDR3 is TGTGCCATCAGTGGTCTAGCAGGAAACTTCAGCTCCTACAATGAGCAGTTCTTC. This gives the protein CAISGLAGNFSSYNEQFF.

The table lists this clonotype with a few counts. The V call is TRBV28, the J call TRBJ2-5; D unclear. The tail of the sequence fits TRBJ2-1 better, so the J call may be wrong. In germline, CDR1 is MDHEN, CDR2 SYDVKM. The length of the CDR3 is 12 residues. The chain's CDR3 is CASRQERNEQFF. The CDR3 DNA is TGTGCCAGCCGGCAGGAACGGAATGAGCAGTTCTTC.

This chain uses TRBV19 with TRBJ2-1; no clear D. The CDR3 extends over 16 amino acids. CDR1 LNHDA and CDR2 SQIVND come from the germline V gene (reference sequence). The ends were cut back, 3 bases at V and 4 bases at J, with 16 bases in the middle. The chain's CDR3 is CASSISSPTIYNEQFF. In DNA, the CDR3 is TGTGCCAGTAGTATCTCTTCCCCTACCATATACAATGAGCAGTTCTTC.

The gene calls are TRBV10-3 and TRBJ1-5; D remains unclear. The germline CDR1 and CDR2 sequences are ENHRY and SYGVKD. V was trimmed by 10 bases and J by 2 bases, leaving 18 bases between them. The CDR3 sequence is 15 residues long. The CDR3 DNA is TGTGCCACCAGCGGGGAAGGGATCGGCAATCAGCCCCAGCATTTT. Translation: CATSGEGIGNQPQHF.

The CDR3 is CASSLDEQGAQETQYF. CDR3 DNA: TGTGCCAGCAGCTTAGATGAGCAGGGGGCCCAAGAGACCCAGTACTTC. The chain combines TRBV11-2 with TRBJ2-5; 8 nucleotides agree with TRBD1. Germline V lookup: CDR1 SGHAT, CDR2 FQNNGV. V dropped 0 bases and J dropped 1; count of bases not matched to a gene: 4. CDR3 length: 16 amino acids.